A single sample gave rise to the 30 T cell receptor beta chains below, sequenced in a study of T cell repertoires and Cas9 in healthy adults (dated by TCRdb to between 2017 and 2018). The library was produced with the immunoSEQ multiplex PCR assay. TCRdb retrieved this table from immuneACCESS and kept in-frame rearrangements only. Not all clones are present; in checked studies, unresolved V genes account for under half, and no reason is known for the remainder. Counted in this sample were more than 12,000 clones; around 90% of them appeared once. Roughly 2% of the sample rests with the top ten. Sequenced sample: Tregs (CD4+, CD25+, CD127-, CD137-, CD154-) from PBMCs; culture status not recorded. These receptors came from a human donor in good health.

The chain joins TRBV5-1 to TRBJ2-7; tentatively, D is TRBD2 (5 bases). Germline assignment: CDR1 SGHRS and CDR2 YFSETQ. Between the trimmed V and J ends, which lost 0 bases and 5 bases, there was a span of 6 bases. CDR3 length equals 12 residues. This CDR3 is CASSLVGDEQYF. In DNA form, the CDR3 reads TGCGCCAGCAGCTTGGTCGGGGACGAGCAGTACTTC. The full variable domain, in which reference TRBV5-1 and TRBJ2-7 provide the parts outside the CDR3, is KAGVTQTPRYLIKTRGQQVTLSCSPISGHRSVSWYQQTPGQGLQFLFEYFSETQRNKGNFPGRFSGRQFSNSRSEMNVSTLELGDSALYLCASSLVGDEQYFGPGTRLTVT.

The chain carries TRBV1 and TRBJ2-6; the D call TRBD1 from the table was never checked on the DNA. TRBV1 is a listed pseudogene. This CDR3 is 18 amino acids long. The CDR3: CTSRGDSLCTNRANVLTF. CDR3 bases: TGCACCAGCAGAGGTGACAGTTTGTGCACAAATCGGGCCAACGTCCTGACTTTC.

J is TRBJ1-3 and V is TRBV5-1; D not resolved. V lost 0 bases and J 0 bases, leaving 7 bases between the germline ends. This CDR3 spans 15 amino acids. The germline CDR1 and CDR2 sequences are SGHRS and YFSETQ. CDR3 sequence: CASSLVGDSGNTIYF. In DNA, the CDR3 is TGCGCCAGCAGCTTGGTCGGAGACTCTGGAAACACCATATATTTT. The whole variable domain, filled in from reference TRBV5-1 and TRBJ1-3, reads KAGVTQTPRYLIKTRGQQVTLSCSPISGHRSVSWYQQTPGQGLQFLFEYFSETQRNKGNFPGRFSGRQFSNSRSEMNVSTLELGDSALYLCASSLVGDSGNTIYFGEGSWLTVV.

The chain joins TRBV5-1 to TRBJ2-7, with D tentatively TRBD1 (6 bases). Trimming removed 0 bases from V and 2 bases from J, with 9 bases in between. Germline CDR1 is SGHRS and CDR2 is YFSETQ. The CDR3 is 14 amino acids. In nucleotides, the CDR3 is TGCGCCAGCAGCTTGGCCGGGACAACCTACGAGCAGTACTTC. Its protein is CASSLAGTTYEQYF.

As regards this clone: At one end the junction does not follow the germline gene, possibly because of a read error. The chain recombines TRBV6-1 with TRBJ2-7; 9 nucleotides agree with TRBD2. Germline V lookup: CDR1 MNHNS, CDR2 SASEGT. The length of the CDR3 is 12 residues. In DNA, the CDR3 is TGTGCCAGCAGTGAATATCAGCGGGGGGTATTCTTC. Protein product: CASSEYQRGVFF.

The rearrangement uses TRBV10-2 and TRBJ2-1; D possibly uses TRBD1 or TRBD2 (6 bases each). V lost 7 bases and J lost 4, with 14 bases in between. Germline lookup yields CDR1 WSHSY and CDR2 SAAADI. The CDR3 consists of 14 residues. The CDR3 DNA is TGCGCCAGCATCGGGGGCAATCTTTACAATGAGCAGTTCTTC. Protein: CASIGGNLYNEQFF.

The rearrangement joins TRBV6-1 to TRBJ1-1; D is possibly TRBD1 (5 bases). The CDR3 length is 15 residues. Deletions cut 10 bases from V and 6 bases from J, with 24 bases between. In germline, CDR1 is MNHNS, CDR2 SASEGT. The CDR3 protein is CATNPREGQRSEAFF. CDR3 coding DNA: TGTGCCACCAACCCGCGGGAGGGGCAGCGTTCTGAAGCTTTCTTT.

The chain joins TRBV7-8 to TRBJ2-2; TRBD1 matches 8 bases. CDR3 size: 14 residues. V was pared by 5 bases and J by 3 bases, with 2 bases of the junction left unmatched. Germline CDR1 SGHVS, CDR2 FQNEAQ. CDR3 DNA sequence: TGTGCCAGCAGCACGACAGGGGACACCGGGGAGCTGTTTTTT. Translating it yields CASSTTGDTGELFF.

This chain connects TRBV5-1 to TRBJ2-1, with D uncertain. Germline assignment: CDR1 SGHRS and CDR2 YFSETQ. Trimming pared 0 bases from V and 5 bases from J, leaving 15 bases between. The CDR3 sequence is 16 residues long. DNA of the CDR3: TGCGCCAGCAGCTTGGTGGGCCGATCCTTAAACAATGAGCAGTTCTTC. It is translated as CASSLVGRSLNNEQFF.

J is TRBJ2-5 and V is TRBV5-4; perhaps TRBD1 as D (6 bases). The better agreement between TRBJ2-7 and the DNA end casts doubt on the J call. There are 14 residues in the CDR3. CDR1 and CDR2 (germline): SGHNT, YYREEE (reference sequence). DNA of the CDR3: TGTGCCAGCAGCTTGGACAGGGATAAGTACGAGCAGTACTTC. This codes for CASSLDRDKYEQYF.

The gene calls are TRBV19 and TRBJ1-1, with 7 bases matching TRBD1. Germline V gives CDR1 LNHDA, CDR2 SQIVND (reference sequence). Trimming at V came to 5 bases and at J to 1 base, leaving 4 bases not matched to a gene. There are 14 residues in the CDR3. CDR3 sequence reads: CASSLNRGNTEAFF. The CDR3 nucleotides read TGTGCCAGTAGTCTCAACAGGGGGAACACTGAAGCTTTCTTT.

This chain uses TRBV6-1 with TRBJ1-2, with 8 bases fitting TRBD1. Germline CDR1 and CDR2: MNHNS and SASEGT. With 6 bases clipped from V and 2 bases from J, the junction kept 8 bases outside the gene matches. CDR3 size: 15 residues. Written as DNA, the CDR3 is TGTGCCAGCAGCCCCGGGACAGGTAACAACTATGGCTACACCTTC. Protein product: CASSPGTGNNYGYTF.

This chain connects TRBV5-1 to TRBJ2-7, with TRBD2 matching 12 bases. This CDR3 contains 15 residues. Germline values: CDR1 SGHRS, CDR2 YFSETQ. J was trimmed by 1 base and V by 4 bases; bases with no gene match: 3. DNA of the CDR3: TGCGCCAGCAGCGCCGGGACTAGCGGGTCCTACGAGCAGTACTTC. It translates to CASSAGTSGSYEQYF. Together with reference TRBV5-1 and TRBJ2-7, the CDR3 gives the full variable domain: KAGVTQTPRYLIKTRGQQVTLSCSPISGHRSVSWYQQTPGQGLQFLFEYFSETQRNKGNFPGRFSGRQFSNSRSEMNVSTLELGDSALYLCASSAGTSGSYEQYFGPGTRLTVT.

The rearrangement joins TRBV5-1 to TRBJ2-7, with 11 positions matching TRBD1. Unmatched junction bases numbered 11, after V lost 4 bases and J lost 5 bases. This CDR3 has 16 amino acids. The germline V gene has CDR1 SGHRS and CDR2 YFSETQ. This CDR3 is CASSRDLGQGANEQYF. The DNA for the CDR3 is TGCGCCAGCAGCCGAGACCTCGGACAGGGGGCCAACGAGCAGTACTTC. The full variable domain, rest sourced from reference TRBV5-1 and TRBJ2-7, is KAGVTQTPRYLIKTRGQQVTLSCSPISGHRSVSWYQQTPGQGLQFLFEYFSETQRNKGNFPGRFSGRQFSNSRSEMNVSTLELGDSALYLCASSRDLGQGANEQYFGPGTRLTVT.

The V call is TRBV7-9, the J call TRBJ2-5, with 9 bases aligning to TRBD2. V shed 5 bases, J shed 5 bases, and the junction held 15 bases outside the gene matches. The germline V gene encodes CDR1 SEHNR and CDR2 FQNEAQ (reference sequence). The CDR3 has 17 residues. CDR3 sequence (DNA): TGTGCCAGCAGCGGACACCTAGCGGGGTGGGTGAGGGAGACCCAGTACTTC. Translating it yields CASSGHLAGWVRETQYF. Filled out from reference TRBV7-9 and TRBJ2-5, the complete variable domain reads DTGVSQNPRHKITKRGQNVTFRCDPISEHNRLYWYRQTLGQGPEFLTYFQNEAQLEKSRLLSDRFSAERPKGSFSTLEIQRTEQGDSAMYLCASSGHLAGWVRETQYFGPGTRLLVL.

This chain's CDR3 is CASSRWAEAFF. CDR3 in DNA: TGTGCCAGTAGTCGCTGGGCTGAAGCTTTCTTT. J is TRBJ1-1 and V is TRBV19; the D is unclear. V dropped 5 bases and J dropped 6 bases, with 7 bases sitting between them. This CDR3 comprises 11 residues. Germline V gene data show CDR1 as LNHDA and CDR2 as SQIVND (reference sequence).

Written as DNA, the CDR3 is TGTGCCAGCAGTGAACGAAGGACAGAGTTGGTCCAGTACTTC. It translates to CASSERRTELVQYF. V and J are TRBV6-1 and TRBJ2-5, with a tentative D call TRBD1 (6 bases). Germline V gene lookup returns CDR1 MNHNS and CDR2 SASEGT. The CDR3 is 14 amino acids. Trimming took off 2 bases at V and 10 bases at J, with 17 bases between the two ends.

This clone appeared once. The J gene is TRBJ1-5, the V gene TRBV29-1, with D perhaps TRBD1 (5 bases). The germline V gene encodes CDR1 SQVTM and CDR2 ANQGSEA. There are 14 residues in the CDR3. V gave up 7 bases and J gave up 6 bases, with 19 bases separating them. CDR3 loop: CSDGRQARGQPQHF. CDR3 nucleotides: TGCAGCGACGGACGGCAGGCAAGGGGTCAGCCCCAGCATTTT.

This clone was counted once. The chain links TRBV11-1 to TRBJ2-3; the D is unclear. Germline V CDR1 and CDR2: SGHAT, FQDESV (reference sequence). V shed 0 bases and J shed 3 bases, with 10 bases lying between them. CDR3 length: 15 amino acids. CDR3 residues: CASSLAGRYTDTQYF. CDR3 DNA: TGTGCCAGCAGCTTAGCAGGAAGGTATACAGATACGCAGTATTTT.

The chain uses TRBV19 and TRBJ2-1; D is ambiguous. The CDR3 runs to 14 residues. The ends were cut back, 1 base at V and 6 bases at J, with 10 bases in the middle. Germline loops: CDR1 LNHDA, CDR2 SQIVND (reference sequence). The CDR3 protein is CASSIASRINEQFF. CDR3 DNA sequence: TGTGCCAGTAGTATAGCATCCAGGATCAATGAGCAGTTCTTC.

This chain joins TRBV13 and TRBJ2-3; perhaps D is TRBD1 or TRBD2 (5 bases each). The CDR3 has 16 residues. Germline CDR1 and CDR2: PRHDT and FYEKMQ (reference sequence). V shed 0 bases and J shed 0 bases, with 10 bases lying between them. CDR3 region: CASSLGLGESTDTQYF. CDR3 nucleotide sequence: TGTGCCAGCAGCTTAGGGTTGGGGGAAAGCACAGATACGCAGTATTTT.

The V gene is TRBV7-2, the J gene TRBJ1-1, with 8 nucleotides matching TRBD1. Per the germline V gene, CDR1 is SGHTA and CDR2 is FQGNSA. This CDR3 region has 13 residues. V gave up 4 bases and J gave up 5 bases; unmatched junction bases: 3. The CDR3 coding sequence is TGTGCCAGCAGCTACAGGGGGGGAACTGAAGCTTTCTTT. Amino acid sequence: CASSYRGGTEAFF.

V and J are TRBV6-1 and TRBJ1-6; 9 positions agree with TRBD1. Trimming took 3 bases from V and 2 from J; bases not matched to a gene: 11. Germline CDR1 and CDR2: MNHNS and SASEGT. The CDR3 extends over 19 amino acids. The CDR3 region has the DNA TGTGCCAGCAGTGAGAGGGACAGGGTTGGAATGGCCTATAATTCACCCCTCCACTTT. This codes for CASSERDRVGMAYNSPLHF.

V gene TRBV5-1 combines with J gene TRBJ2-1, with 7 bases aligning to TRBD1. Germline lookup yields CDR1 SGHRS and CDR2 YFSETQ. The CDR3 extends over 15 amino acids. The trim removed 2 bases at V and 7 bases at J, leaving 9 bases unmatched. The CDR3 DNA is TGCGCCAGCAGCTTTAGACAGGGAGTCCGGAATGAGCAGTTCTTC. Its protein is CASSFRQGVRNEQFF.

This clone appeared a few times. The genes are TRBV6-4 and TRBJ2-6; tentatively, D is TRBD1 (6 bases). This CDR3 has 18 amino acids. The germline CDR1 and CDR2 sequences are MRHNA and SNTAGT. V lost 2 bases and J 1 base, leaving 15 bases between the germline ends. CDR3 residues: CASSDPGRGSSGANVLTF. CDR3 nucleotide sequence: TGTGCCAGCAGTGACCCCGGCAGGGGTTCATCTGGGGCCAACGTCCTGACTTTC.

This clone has just one count. The chain couples TRBV11-2 to TRBJ1-2; no firm D call. V lost 0 bases, J lost 0 bases, and 14 bases lay in between. Germline loops: CDR1 SGHAT, CDR2 FQNNGV. This CDR3 contains 17 residues. The chain's CDR3 is CASSLDRITRANYGYTF. The CDR3 DNA sequence: TGTGCCAGCAGCTTAGACAGGATCACTCGCGCTAACTATGGCTACACCTTC.

The chain recombines TRBV19 with TRBJ1-2; TRBD1 matches 7 bases. The CDR3 spans 13 residues. V dropped 7 bases and J dropped 3; count of bases not matched to a gene: 5. Germline V CDR1 and CDR2: LNHDA, SQIVND (reference sequence). The CDR3 sequence is CASTEQGYYGYTF. CDR3 DNA: TGTGCCAGTACGGAACAGGGGTACTATGGCTACACCTTC.

V usage is TRBV28 and J usage is TRBJ1-5, with TRBD1 matching 7 bases. This CDR3 contains 15 residues. V dropped 2 bases and J dropped 6; count of bases not matched to a gene: 7. Germline CDR1 reads MDHEN; CDR2 reads SYDVKM. The CDR3 DNA reads TGTGCCAGCAGTTTAAGCAGGGGGGTTTTTCAGCCCCAGCATTTT. Amino acid sequence: CASSLSRGVFQPQHF.

The chain uses TRBV19 and TRBJ1-3; D unresolved. Trimming took 5 bases from V and 0 from J, leaving 17 bases between them. This CDR3 contains 17 residues. CDR1 and CDR2 (germline): LNHDA, SQIVND (reference sequence). CDR3 DNA sequence: TGTGCCAGTAGTCCCGCGCGGACGCCCATCTCTGGAAACACCATATATTTT. Amino acid sequence: CASSPARTPISGNTIYF.

The chain recombines TRBV11-2 with TRBJ1-3; possibly TRBD1 for D (5 bases). This CDR3 region has 16 residues. The V end lost 5 bases, the J end lost 3 bases, and 17 bases lay between the germline ends. The germline CDR1 and CDR2 sequences are SGHAT and FQNNGV. The DNA for the CDR3 is TGTGCCAGCAGCCCAATAAGGGGATCTTTTGGAAACACCATATATTTT. It specifies CASSPIRGSFGNTIYF.